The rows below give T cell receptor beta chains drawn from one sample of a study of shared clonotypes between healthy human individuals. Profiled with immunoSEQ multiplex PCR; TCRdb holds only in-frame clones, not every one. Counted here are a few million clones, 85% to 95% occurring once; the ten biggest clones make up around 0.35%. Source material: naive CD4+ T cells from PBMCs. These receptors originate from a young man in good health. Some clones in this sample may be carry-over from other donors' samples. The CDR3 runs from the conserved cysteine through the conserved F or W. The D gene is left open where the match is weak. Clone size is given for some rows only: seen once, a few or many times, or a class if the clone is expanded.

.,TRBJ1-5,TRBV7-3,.,CASSYKRAAYSNQPQHF,TGTGCCAGCAGCTATAAACGGGCAGCTTATAGCAATCAGCCCCAGCATTTT
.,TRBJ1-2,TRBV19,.,CASSSTRVLTRGYGYTF,TGTGCCAGTAGTTCTACCCGGGTCCTGACCCGGGGCTATGGCTACACCTTC
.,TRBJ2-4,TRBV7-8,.,CASSPRRQVELAKNIQYF,TGTGCCAGCAGCCCTAGACGACAGGTCGAGCTCGCCAAAAACATTCAGTACTTC
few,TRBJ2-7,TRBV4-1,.,CASSQDWQTYEQYF,TGCGCCAGCAGCCAAGATTGGCAAACCTACGAGCAGTACTTC
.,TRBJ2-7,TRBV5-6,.,CASSIRQGYEQYF,TGTGCCAGCAGCATTAGGCAGGGCTACGAGCAGTACTTC
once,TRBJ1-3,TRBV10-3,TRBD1,CAISEWTGTISGNTIYF,TGTGCCATCAGTGAGTGGACAGGGACGATCTCTGGAAACACCATATATTTT
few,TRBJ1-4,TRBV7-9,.,CASSLAGGTNEKLFF,TGTGCCAGCAGCTTAGCGGGCGGGACTAATGAAAAACTGTTTTTT
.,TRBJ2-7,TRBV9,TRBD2,CASSVDSYSGRYEQYF,TGTGCCAGCAGCGTTGACAGCTATAGCGGGAGATACGAGCAGTACTTC
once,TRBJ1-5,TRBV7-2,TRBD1,CASSQQGDQPQHF,TGTGCCAGCAGCCAACAGGGGGATCAGCCCCAGCATTTT
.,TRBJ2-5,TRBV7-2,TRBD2,CASSLSREGETQYF,TGTGCCAGCAGCTTATCGCGGGAGGGAGAGACCCAGTACTTC
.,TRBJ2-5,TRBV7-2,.,CASSPRGGKETQYF,TGTGCCAGCAGCCCACGCGGCGGGAAAGAGACCCAGTACTTC
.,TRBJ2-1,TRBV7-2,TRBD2,CASSVIAGRGYNEQFF,TGTGCCAGCAGCGTCATAGCGGGGCGGGGCTACAATGAGCAGTTCTTC
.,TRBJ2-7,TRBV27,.,CASSQFRRGEPFYEQYF,TGTGCCAGCAGTCAATTCCGGAGAGGTGAACCCTTCTACGAGCAGTACTTC
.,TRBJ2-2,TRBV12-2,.,CASVSLAGGTGELFF,TGTGCAAGTGTGTCGCTAGCGGGCGGAACCGGGGAGCTGTTTTTT
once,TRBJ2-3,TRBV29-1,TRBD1,CSVEYRGLDTDTQYF,TGCAGCGTTGAGTACAGGGGGCTCGACACAGATACGCAGTATTTT
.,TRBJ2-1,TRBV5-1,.,CASSLGTAYNEQFF,TGCGCCAGCAGCTTGGGGACCGCTTACAATGAGCAGTTCTTC
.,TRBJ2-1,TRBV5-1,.,CASSRQRYPSYNEQFF,TGCGCCAGCAGCAGACAACGCTACCCCTCCTACAATGAGCAGTTCTTC
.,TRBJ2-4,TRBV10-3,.,CAISPRQEDKNIQYF,TGTGCCATCAGTCCTAGACAGGAGGACAAAAACATTCAGTACTTC
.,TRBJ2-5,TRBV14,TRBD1,CASSQGTGDGETQYF,TGTGCCAGCAGCCAAGGGACAGGGGACGGAGAGACCCAGTACTTC
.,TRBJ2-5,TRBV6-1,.,CASRGRVRETQYF,TGTGCCAGCAGGGGAAGAGTGCGAGAGACCCAGTACTTC
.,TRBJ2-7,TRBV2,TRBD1,CASTRQGAHEQYF,TGTGCCAGCACTAGGCAGGGGGCACACGAGCAGTACTTC
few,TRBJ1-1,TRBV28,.,CASGGFAEAFF,TGTGCCAGCGGGGGGTTCGCTGAAGCTTTCTTT
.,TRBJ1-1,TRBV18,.,CASSPQQDTEAFF,TGTGCCAGCTCACCACAACAAGACACTGAAGCTTTCTTT
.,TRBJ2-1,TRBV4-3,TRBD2,CASSQDFGGGYNEQFF,TGCGCCAGCAGCCAAGACTTCGGGGGAGGGTACAATGAGCAGTTCTTC
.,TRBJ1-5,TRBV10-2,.,CASSEPSWRDNQPQHF,TGCGCCAGCAGTGAGCCATCTTGGAGGGACAATCAGCCCCAGCATTTT
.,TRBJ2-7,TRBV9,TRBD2,CASSGTGTSGTYEQYF,TGTGCCAGCAGCGGAACCGGGACTAGCGGGACATACGAGCAGTACTTC
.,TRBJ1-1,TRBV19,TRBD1,CASRNLIGTGGNTEAFF,TGTGCCAGTAGGAATCTAATCGGGACAGGGGGCAACACTGAAGCTTTCTTT
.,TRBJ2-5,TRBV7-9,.,CASSLLGGVGLGETQYF,TGTGCCAGCAGCTTACTCGGCGGAGTGGGCCTCGGGGAGACCCAGTACTTC